Listed below are T cell receptor beta chains from one sample, sequenced in a study of blood T cells in healthy people across ages. TCRdb reanalysed the 5' RACE reads using MiXCR and keeps one entry per CDR3 protein. Of over a million distinct CDR3 sequences in the sample, about 45% are singletons; the top ten hold less than 5%. The source material was blood. These receptors originate from a woman aged 18-29 years in good health. Each CDR3 is given with its conserved first and last residue. The D gene is left open where the match is weak. The size of a clone is reported for some rows only, either as once, few or many, or as a class for expanded clones.

j_call cdr3_length v_call clone_size d_call cdr3_nt cdr3_aa
TRBJ1-1 12 TRBV5-5 few - TGTGCCAGCAGCTTTTTGGACACTGAAGCTTTCTTT CASSFLDTEAFF
TRBJ2-7 15 TRBV12-3/TRBV12-4 few - TGTGCCAGCACTCAATGCCCAGGAGAACTGTGCGAGCAGTACTTC CASTQCPGELCEQYF
TRBJ2-7 17 TRBV4-1 - - TGCGCCAGCAGCCAAGCTGACACCTTTACCCAACCCTACGAGCAGTACTTC CASSQADTFTQPYEQYF
TRBJ2-7 12 TRBV10-3 few - TGTGCCATCAGGCGGTTAGGGGACGAGCAGTACTTC CAIRRLGDEQYF
TRBJ2-3 14 TRBV27 - - TGTGCCAGCAGTTGGGCTACTAGCACAGATACGCAGTATTTT CASSWATSTDTQYF
TRBJ1-1 13 TRBV12-3/TRBV12-4 - - TGTGCCAGCAGTTCCCGCGGGGCCACTGAAGCTTTCTTT CASSSRGATEAFF
TRBJ2-3 16 TRBV7-2 - - TGTGCCAGCAGCCCCCTGGGGGGGCCCGTCACAGATACGCAGTATTTT CASSPLGGPVTDTQYF
TRBJ1-1 15 TRBV5-4 few TRBD1 TGTGCCAGCAGCCGTCCGGACAGGGGAAACACTGAAGCTTTCTTT CASSRPDRGNTEAFF
TRBJ1-1 13 TRBV19 - - TGTGCCAGTAGTAGGACGGTTTTCACTGAAGCTTTCTTT CASSRTVFTEAFF
TRBJ1-5 15 TRBV6-1 - - TGTGCCAGCAGTGAATTTGGGCATAGCAATCAGCCCCAGCATTTT CASSEFGHSNQPQHF
TRBJ2-7 16 TRBV6-5 - TRBD1 TGTGCCAGCAGTTACTCGCGCCCGACAGGGACACACGAGCAGTACTTC CASSYSRPTGTHEQYF
TRBJ2-1 17 TRBV20-1 many TRBD2 TGCAGTGCTAGAGCTCCCGGGACTAGCGGGGTTCGGTATGAGCAGTTCTTC CSARAPGTSGVRYEQFF
TRBJ1-1 15 TRBV20-1 - - TGCAGTGCTAGCAGTCCCGTGACAGCCACCACTGAAGCTTTCTTT CSASSPVTATTEAFF
TRBJ1-5 17 TRBV12-3/TRBV12-4 few TRBD1 TGTGCCAGCAGTTTTAGCCCAGACAGGGAAGATAATCAGCCCCAGCATTTT CASSFSPDREDNQPQHF
TRBJ1-4 15 TRBV7-2 - TRBD1 TGTGCCAGCAGCTTAGTCGACAGCCCAGGGGGAAAACTGTTTTTT CASSLVDSPGGKLFF
TRBJ1-2 14 TRBV20-1 - - TGCAGTGCTAGATTGGCAGGGCCTAACTATGGCTACACCTTC CSARLAGPNYGYTF
TRBJ1-6 15 TRBV7-9 - - TGTGCCAGCAGCTTAGCCCCAGGGCTAGATTCACCCCTCCACTTT CASSLAPGLDSPLHF
TRBJ2-1 15 TRBV25-1 - TRBD1 TGTGCCAGCAGTGAATGGGGACAGGGGGCCGGTGAGCAGTTCTTC CASSEWGQGAGEQFF
TRBJ2-5 14 TRBV12-3/TRBV12-4 few TRBD1 TGTGCCAGCAGACCAACAGGGGACCAAGAGACCCAGTACTTC CASRPTGDQETQYF
TRBJ2-1 14 TRBV18 - - TGTGCCAGCTCACCCCAATTGGGGACTGAGACCCAGTTCTTC CASSPQLGTETQFF
TRBJ1-2 14 TRBV3-1 few - TGTGCCAGCAGCCTAAGAAGGAGTGGGCTGGGCTACACCTTC CASSLRRSGLGYTF
TRBJ2-1 15 TRBV18 few - TGTGCCAGCTCACCTGGTTTAGGGTGGTACAATGAGCAGTTCTTC CASSPGLGWYNEQFF
TRBJ2-1 14 TRBV27 few - TGTGCCAGCAGTTCCCGCAGATCCTACAATGAGCAGTTCTTC CASSSRRSYNEQFF
TRBJ2-1 16 TRBV4-1 few - TGCGCCAGCAGCCTGACGGGGGCCCAGCTATACAATGAGCAGTTCTTC CASSLTGAQLYNEQFF
TRBJ2-3 13 TRBV6-2/TRBV6-3 - - TGTGCCAGCGCCGGACTACACACAGATACGCAGTATTTT CASAGLHTDTQYF
TRBJ1-5 15 TRBV12-3/TRBV12-4 few - TGTGCCAGCAGCGACAGCAACTATAGCAATCAGCCCCAGCATTTT CASSDSNYSNQPQHF
TRBJ2-2 12 TRBV27 - TRBD2 TGTGCCGGCAGTTTAGCGGGCGGGGAGCTGTTTTTT CAGSLAGGELFF
TRBJ2-1 14 TRBV11-2 - TRBD1 TGTGCCAGCAGCTTAGTGACAGGGGGCAATGAGCAGTTCTTC CASSLVTGGNEQFF
TRBJ2-2 13 TRBV6-2/TRBV6-3 - - TGTGCCAGCAGTGACGGAGGGTTCGGGGAGCTGTTTTTT CASSDGGFGELFF
TRBJ1-6 13 TRBV5-1 few - TGCGCCAGCAGCTGGACCGAAGGTTCACCCCTCCACTTT CASSWTEGSPLHF
TRBJ1-5 14 TRBV7-2 few - TGTGCCAGCAGCTTTGACAGGCCCAATCAGCCCCAGCATTTT CASSFDRPNQPQHF
TRBJ1-2 13 TRBV6-1 - - TGTGCCAGCAGTGAACAGGGGAGAAGTGGCTACACCTTC CASSEQGRSGYTF
TRBJ1-1 11 TRBV7-9 - - TGTGCCAGCGGTAGTGGCACTGAAGCTTTCTTT CASGSGTEAFF
TRBJ2-1 11 TRBV11-2 - - TGTGCCAGCGAGGGATTGGGTGAGCAGTTCTTC CASEGLGEQFF
TRBJ2-2 16 TRBV4-1 - - TGCGCCAGCAGCCATGTTTCATACGGGAACACCGGGGAGCTGTTTTTT CASSHVSYGNTGELFF
TRBJ1-1 13 TRBV5-1 many - TGCGCCAGCAGCCCCGCCCCGAACACTGAAGCTTTCTTT CASSPAPNTEAFF
TRBJ2-7 12 TRBV7-9 once - TGTGCCAGCAGCTTTCCGGATACCGAGCAGTACTTC CASSFPDTEQYF
TRBJ2-7 16 TRBV6-5 few - TGTGCCAGCAGTTACTACTCAGCCAGGGGCAGGTACGAGCAGTACTTC CASSYYSARGRYEQYF
TRBJ2-4 15 TRBV20-1 - - TGCAGTGCTAGAGATATAGGCTGGCTCAAAAACATTCAGTACTTC CSARDIGWLKNIQYF
TRBJ1-2 13 TRBV7-2 few - TGTGCCAGCAGCGCGGGAGTCCGCTATGGCTACACCTTC CASSAGVRYGYTF
TRBJ2-3 13 TRBV7-2 many - TGTGCCAGCAGCTTAAACGCGAGAGATACGCAGTATTTT CASSLNARDTQYF